Below, 11 T cell receptor beta chains from the same sample are listed, as sequenced in a study of cytomegalovirus exposure and HLA in healthy donors. PCR amplification relied on 60 Vbeta primers (plus 13 Jbeta primers). Libraries were prepared by immunoSEQ multiplex PCR; TCRdb keeps only in-frame clonotypes and omits some of them. The data show about 90,000 clones, roughly 84% seen once. The sequenced sample was PBMCs. These receptors all stem from a young man in good health and CMV-seronegative.

The rearrangement uses TRBV7-3 and TRBJ2-2, with 7 nucleotides matching TRBD2. The V gene end was trimmed by 5 bases and the J gene end by 5 bases; junction bases not matched to a gene: 11. Germline V CDR1 and CDR2: SGHTA, FQGTGA. The length of the CDR3 is 16 residues. The CDR3 loop is CASSRLGGVMTGELFF. CDR3 nucleotide sequence: TGTGCCAGCAGCCGTCTGGGAGGGGTCATGACCGGGGAGCTGTTTTTT.

The rearrangement joins TRBV28 to TRBJ2-7, with TRBD2 identical over 11 bases. The CDR3 spans 16 residues. Trimming at V came to 1 base and at J to 4 bases, leaving 6 bases not matched to a gene. Germline loops: CDR1 MDHEN, CDR2 SYDVKM. CDR3 DNA: TGTGCCAGCAGTTTATCCGGGACTAGCGGAAGGTACGAGCAGTACTTC. Translation gives CASSLSGTSGRYEQYF. Using reference TRBV28 and TRBJ2-7 for the parts outside the CDR3, the full variable domain is DVKVTQSSRYLVKRTGEKVFLECVQDMDHENMFWYRQDPGLGLRLIYFSYDVKMKEKGDIPEGYSVSREKKERFSLILESASTNQTSMYLCASSLSGTSGRYEQYFGPGTRLTVT.

V is TRBV7-2 and J is TRBJ1-1; D gene unclear. The CDR3 sequence is 13 residues long. Germline CDR1 is SGHTA and CDR2 is FQGNSA. The V end lost 5 bases, the J end lost 10 bases, and 17 bases lay between the germline ends. DNA for the CDR3: TGTGCCAGCAGCCCCCGAGTCGAGGTAGGAGCTTTCTTT. This codes for CASSPRVEVGAFF.

The J gene is TRBJ1-1, the V gene TRBV5-1; 9 bases match TRBD1. This CDR3 comprises 15 residues. CDR1 SGHRS and CDR2 YFSETQ come from the germline V gene. V gave up 0 bases and J gave up 5 bases; unmatched junction bases: 5. The CDR3 DNA sequence: TGCGCCAGCAGCTTGGCGGGACAGGGTTGGACTGAAGCTTTCTTT. Its translation is CASSLAGQGWTEAFF.

J is TRBJ1-3 and V is TRBV20-1; D uncertain. Germline V gene lookup returns CDR1 DFQATT and CDR2 SNEGSKA (reference sequence). The germline V and J ends were trimmed by 3 bases and 4 bases, with 4 bases remaining between them. This CDR3 comprises 11 residues. For the CDR3, the DNA is TGCAGTGCTAGGGGCGGAAACACCATATATTTT. This gives the protein CSARGGNTIYF.

The rearrangement joins TRBV5-1 to TRBJ1-4, with 7 bases fitting TRBD1. Per germline, CDR1 SGHRS and CDR2 YFSETQ. Trimming took 6 bases from V and 7 from J; bases not matched to a gene: 9. The length of the CDR3 is 14 residues. In DNA form, the CDR3 reads TGCGCCAGCACCCGGACAGGATCGAGTGAAAAACTGTTTTTT. Encoded protein: CASTRTGSSEKLFF.

V usage is TRBV7-8 and J usage is TRBJ1-6, with TRBD1 matching over 9 bases. The CDR3 covers 20 residues. CDR1 and CDR2 (germline): SGHVS, FQNEAQ. Trimming took 0 bases from V and 0 from J; bases not matched to a gene: 9. CDR3 loop: CASSLARTGDASSYNSPLHF. The CDR3 nucleotides read TGTGCCAGCAGCTTAGCTCGGACAGGGGACGCCAGCTCCTATAATTCACCCCTCCACTTT.

Points on this clone: The sample carries other DNA sequences with the same CDR3. The chain employs TRBV30 and TRBJ1-6; 11 nucleotides match TRBD1. This CDR3 comprises 13 residues. Trimming took 5 bases from V and 8 from J; bases not matched to a gene: 2. Germline CDR1 and CDR2: GTSNPN and SVGIG (reference sequence). This chain's CDR3 is CAWAGQGDSPLHF. In DNA form, the CDR3 reads TGTGCCTGGGCGGGACAGGGGGATTCACCCCTCCACTTT.

The sample holds many counts of this clone. The chain recombines TRBV25-1 with TRBJ2-7; D is perhaps TRBD1 (6 bases). Trimming shortened V by 2 bases and J by 2 bases, and 19 bases separated the two germline ends. Germline V gene lookup returns CDR1 MGHDK and CDR2 SYGVNS. The CDR3 contains 17 residues. CDR3 residues: CASSEQQNRDNPYEQYF. CDR3 nucleotides: TGTGCCAGCAGTGAACAGCAAAACCGGGACAATCCCTACGAGCAGTACTTC.

The chain combines TRBV21-1 with TRBJ1-1; the table's D call, TRBD1, was not checked against the DNA. TRBV21-1 is a known pseudogene. The CDR3 contains 16 residues. In DNA form, the CDR3 reads TGTGCCAGCAGCGGGTGGGATGTAAGGGGGAACACTGAAGCTTTCTTT. This gives the protein CASSGWDVRGNTEAFF.

The V gene is TRBV15, the J gene TRBJ2-7, with 7 bases matching TRBD2. The CDR3 contains 14 residues. Germline V gene lookup returns CDR1 LNHNV and CDR2 YYDKDF (reference sequence). With 1 base clipped from V and 3 bases from J, the junction kept 3 bases outside the gene matches. For the CDR3, the DNA is TGTGCCACCAGCAGAGTCGCGGGGGTCTACGAGCAGTACTTC. Its translation is CATSRVAGVYEQYF.